Below are 13 T cell receptor beta chains sequenced from a single sample in a study of beta chain features in type 1 diabetes. cDNA synthesis used the whole RNA isolate, giving expressed TCRB sequences. The protocol was immunoSEQ multiplex PCR, while the TCRdb copy is restricted to in-frame clones and leaves out a portion. Of around 16,000 clones in the sample, 70% were seen once. General observations from the study: Moderate yet significant TCRB CDR3 shortening was seen in Type 1 diabetes patients in all four CD4+ subsets.

No antigens are known for them. Specimen: stem cell memory CD4+ T cells from blood. The receptors here all came from a man aged 30-40 years with type 1 diabetes.

This chain connects TRBV4-2 to TRBJ1-3; D gene unclear. This CDR3 comprises 16 residues. V was shortened by 0 bases and J by 0 bases, with 9 bases between the two germline ends. Per germline, CDR1 LGHNA and CDR2 YNFKEQ. The CDR3 here is CASSQDRAGSGNTIYF. CDR3 in DNA: TGTGCCAGCAGCCAAGACCGCGCAGGCTCTGGAAACACCATATATTTT.

This rearrangement joins TRBV6-5 to TRBJ1-5; 9 nucleotides agree with TRBD1. V gave up 8 bases and J gave up 1 base; unmatched junction bases: 6. Germline V lookup: CDR1 MNHEY, CDR2 SVGAGI. This CDR3 is 15 amino acids long. The CDR3 nucleotides read TGTGCCAGCCGCGACAGGGGGTCGAGCAATCAGCCCCAGCATTTT. This codes for CASRDRGSSNQPQHF.

The count of this clone is one. The rearrangement links TRBV9 to TRBJ2-5; 9 nucleotides line up with TRBD1. The DNA end is a closer match to TRBJ2-7, so the J assignment may be wrong. In germline, CDR1 is SGDLS, CDR2 YYNGEE. The CDR3 is 14 amino acids. Here the CDR3 DNA reads TGTGCCAGCAGCCAGGGGACAGGGTTTTACGAGCAGTACTTC. Protein product: CASSQGTGFYEQYF.

This sequence joins TRBV29-1 and TRBJ2-5; the D gene is possibly TRBD2 (5 bases). The CDR3 sequence is 13 residues long. The germline gives CDR1 SQVTM, CDR2 ANQGSEA. The ends were cut back, 5 bases at V and 0 bases at J, with 10 bases in the middle. DNA of the CDR3: TGCAGCGTTTCAGCGGTGTACCAAGAGACCCAGTACTTC. It translates to CSVSAVYQETQYF. Full variable domain (remainder filled in from reference TRBV29-1 and TRBJ2-5): SAVISQKPSRDICQRGTSLTIQCQVDSQVTMMFWYRQQPGQSLTLIATANQGSEATYESGFVIDKFPISRPNLTFSTLTVSNMSPEDSSIYLCSVSAVYQETQYFGPGTRLLVL.

The J gene is TRBJ2-1, the V gene TRBV2; a possible D gene is TRBD1 (5 bases). There are 14 residues in the CDR3. The germline gives CDR1 SNHLY, CDR2 FYNNEI. Trimming removed 7 bases at V and 0 bases at J, with 10 bases between. The CDR3 protein is CASTLQGSYNEQFF. The CDR3 DNA reads as TGTGCCAGCACCCTGCAGGGCTCCTACAATGAGCAGTTCTTC.

This sequence joins TRBV14 and TRBJ2-7; TRBD2 might be the D (5 bases). V was clipped by 3 bases and J by 13 bases, with 16 bases between them. This CDR3 contains 12 residues. Per germline, CDR1 SGHDN and CDR2 FVKESK. This chain's CDR3 is CASSQGDGDAYF. CDR3 nucleotide sequence: TGTGCCAGCAGCCAGGGAGACGGTGATGCTTACTTC.

This clone was seen only a few times. The chain recombines TRBV28 with TRBJ2-7, with unresolved D. The V gene lost 6 bases and the J gene lost 2 bases, with 8 bases spanning the gap. Germline V gives CDR1 MDHEN, CDR2 SYDVKM. This CDR3 comprises 12 residues. CDR3 protein: CASRQTPYEQYF. In DNA form, the CDR3 reads TGTGCCAGCAGACAGACACCCTACGAGCAGTACTTC.

J is TRBJ2-2 and V is TRBV2, with 7 positions matching TRBD1. This CDR3 comprises 13 residues. The V segment lost 7 bases and the J segment 5 bases; nucleotides outside the gene matches: 4. In germline, CDR1 is SNHLY, CDR2 FYNNEI. The CDR3 DNA sequence: TGTGCCAGCAACAGGGGTTGGACCGGGGAGCTGTTTTTT. It codes for CASNRGWTGELFF.

The chain recombines TRBV7-8 with TRBJ1-5; the D is unclear. There are 16 residues in the CDR3. Germline V gene sequence: CDR1 SGHVS, CDR2 FQNEAQ. Trimming shortened V by 5 bases and J by 0 bases, and 14 bases separated the two germline ends. In DNA form, the CDR3 reads TGTGCCAGCAGCATCGGGAGGTCCTTTAGCAATCAGCCCCAGCATTTT. Residues: CASSIGRSFSNQPQHF.

V usage is TRBV12-5 and J usage is TRBJ2-3, with D uncertain. In germline, CDR1 is LGHNT, CDR2 FRNRAP. Trimming took off 2 bases at V and 6 bases at J, with 12 bases between the two ends. There are 14 residues in the CDR3. CDR3 residues: CASGLMAVGDTQYF. The CDR3 region has the DNA TGTGCTAGTGGTTTGATGGCAGTCGGGGATACGCAGTATTTT. The variable domain in full, with the rest retrieved from reference TRBV12-5 and TRBJ2-3, is DARVTQTPRHKVTEMGQEVTMRCQPILGHNTVFWYRQTMMQGLELLAYFRNRAPLDDSGMPKDRFSAEMPDATLATLKIQPSEPRDSAVYFCASGLMAVGDTQYFGPGTRLTVL.

The chain joins TRBV7-9 to TRBJ2-7; possibly TRBD2 for D (6 bases). Trimming left V 3 bases short and J 6 bases short, with 12 bases between. Looked up from germline, CDR1 is SEHNR and CDR2 is FQNEAQ (reference sequence). CDR3 length: 13 amino acids. CDR3 in amino acids: CASSFPAGSEQYF. In DNA, the CDR3 is TGTGCCAGCAGCTTCCCCGCCGGGAGCGAGCAGTACTTC.

This chain links TRBV7-2 with TRBJ2-1; 9 nucleotides align to TRBD1. Germline CDR1 SGHTA, CDR2 FQGNSA. CDR3 size: 15 residues. Losses at the gene ends were 0 bases for V and 8 bases for J; bases not matched to a gene: 5. CDR3 region: CASSLARDRVYEQFF. The CDR3 nucleotides read TGTGCCAGCAGCTTAGCCCGGGACAGGGTCTATGAGCAGTTCTTC.

The chain links TRBV5-1 to TRBJ2-3; 8 positions agree with TRBD1. The V and J ends lost 2 bases and 1 base, in that order; junction bases with no gene match: 3. This CDR3 has 15 amino acids. From germline, CDR1 is SGHRS and CDR2 YFSETQ. The CDR3 sequence is CASSFQGAGTDTQYF. CDR3 nucleotides: TGCGCCAGCAGCTTTCAGGGGGCAGGCACAGATACGCAGTATTTT.